This TCR beta chain came from a study of T cell repertoires in cytomegalovirus infection. Study context: Public TCR beta signatures provided an indication of both CMV infection and a matching HLA type.

MiXCR, applied by TCRdb to the reads, yields one record per CDR3 protein. The sample contains approximately 250,000 distinct CDR3 sequences, 9% to 15% of which appear only once. Trimming shortened V by 0 bases and J by 7 bases, and 9 bases separated the two germline ends. The CDR3 is 13 residues long. In germline, CDR1 is MNHEY, CDR2 SVGEGT. In this sample, this clonotype turned up many times. Its antigen is currently unknown. Study-wide results and caveats: People with CMV and the relevant HLA were identified by cumulative public TCR beta family frequency. CMV-specific HLA-C-restricted TCR beta clonotypes dominated the ex vivo response.

Specimen: PBMCs. The clonotype originates from a human donor in good health (CMV status not recorded). Some clones in this sample may be carry-over from other donors' samples. This chain connects TRBV6-2 or TRBV6-3 to TRBJ2-5; tentative D call: TRBD2 (5 bases). In DNA form, the CDR3 reads TGTGCCAGCAGTTACTCGGTTGGAGGGACCCAGTACTTC. This sequence encodes CASSYSVGGTQYF.